This is a list of T cell receptor beta chains from one sample in a study of T-cell reconstitution after alpha-beta-depleted transplantation in children. TCRdb used MiXCR to reprocess the PCR reads, holding one entry per CDR3 protein. Among 400,000 to 500,000 distinct CDR3 sequences, under 13% were seen once, and the ten largest hold approximately 5%. The specimen comprised PBMCs from the stem cell graft donor, sampled from the stem cell graft. These receptors were taken from a human donor who donated a stem cell graft to a child with acute myeloid leukemia. Both conserved end residues are part of each CDR3. The order of the fields is clone size, D gene, J gene, V gene, CDR3 DNA, CDR3 protein. The D gene is left open where the match is weak. Not all rows give a size; the values are once, few, many and, for expanded clones, a class.

clone_size: many
d_call: .
j_call: TRBJ2-1
v_call: TRBV5-1
cdr3_nt: TGCGCCAGCAGCTTGGGGACAAACAATGAGCAGTTCTTC
cdr3_aa: CASSLGTNNEQFF

clone_size: few
d_call: TRBD2
j_call: TRBJ2-3
v_call: TRBV10-3
cdr3_nt: TGTGCCATCACTCGCGGGGGGGTGTCTGAAGGTACAGATACGCAGTATTTT
cdr3_aa: CAITRGGVSEGTDTQYF

clone_size: few
d_call: TRBD1
j_call: TRBJ2-1
v_call: TRBV6-1
cdr3_nt: TGTGCCAGCACTACCAGTGGACAGGGATCCTACAATGAGCAGTTCTTC
cdr3_aa: CASTTSGQGSYNEQFF

clone_size: many
d_call: TRBD1
j_call: TRBJ2-2
v_call: TRBV5-1
cdr3_nt: TGCGCCAGCAGTCTTTGGACAGGGGACACCGGGGAGCTGTTTTTT
cdr3_aa: CASSLWTGDTGELFF

clone_size: few
d_call: TRBD1
j_call: TRBJ2-1
v_call: TRBV12-3/TRBV12-4
cdr3_nt: TGTGCCAGCAGAACCGGGACAGCGTCCTACAATGAGCAGTTCTTC
cdr3_aa: CASRTGTASYNEQFF

clone_size: .
d_call: .
j_call: TRBJ1-2
v_call: TRBV28
cdr3_nt: TGTGCCAGCAGTTTGCCAGGGTATGGCTACACCTTC
cdr3_aa: CASSLPGYGYTF

clone_size: .
d_call: TRBD2
j_call: TRBJ2-3
v_call: TRBV7-2
cdr3_nt: TGTGCCAGCAGCCCAACTGGGGGAGGGCCGGGAGATACGCAGTATTTT
cdr3_aa: CASSPTGGGPGDTQYF

clone_size: .
d_call: TRBD2
j_call: TRBJ2-7
v_call: TRBV5-1
cdr3_nt: TGCGCCAGCAGCTTGGATGCGGGAGTCAACGAGCAGTACTTC
cdr3_aa: CASSLDAGVNEQYF

clone_size: few
d_call: TRBD1
j_call: TRBJ2-1
v_call: TRBV7-2
cdr3_nt: TGTGCCAGCAGCCCCCGGGGCAGGGGGCCTTTCAATGAGCAGTTCTTC
cdr3_aa: CASSPRGRGPFNEQFF

clone_size: .
d_call: TRBD2
j_call: TRBJ2-3
v_call: TRBV20-1
cdr3_nt: TGCAGTGCTAGCCCAATTACTAGCGGGAGTGAGGATACGCAGTATTTT
cdr3_aa: CSASPITSGSEDTQYF

clone_size: many
d_call: .
j_call: TRBJ2-3
v_call: TRBV15
cdr3_nt: TGTGCCACCAGCAGAGATTCGAGCACAGCTTCAGATACGCAGTATTTT
cdr3_aa: CATSRDSSTASDTQYF

clone_size: few
d_call: TRBD1
j_call: TRBJ1-4
v_call: TRBV4-1
cdr3_nt: TGCGCCAGCAGCCCCCCTGGGACAGAAGGAGGTGAAAAACTGTTTTTT
cdr3_aa: CASSPPGTEGGEKLFF

clone_size: .
d_call: TRBD1
j_call: TRBJ1-2
v_call: TRBV7-2
cdr3_nt: TGTGCCAGCAGCACGGACAGGGACGGAGGCTACACCTTC
cdr3_aa: CASSTDRDGGYTF

clone_size: few
d_call: .
j_call: TRBJ2-7
v_call: TRBV27
cdr3_nt: TGTGCCAGCAGTTTAGTTGGTCCACCGTACGAGCAGTACTTC
cdr3_aa: CASSLVGPPYEQYF

clone_size: .
d_call: .
j_call: TRBJ2-7
v_call: TRBV30
cdr3_nt: TGTGCCTGGAATTTGGGCTACGAGCAGTACTTC
cdr3_aa: CAWNLGYEQYF

clone_size: .
d_call: TRBD2
j_call: TRBJ2-7
v_call: TRBV9
cdr3_nt: TGTGCCAGCAGCGTAGAGGCGGGAGGATCCTACGAGCGGTACTTC
cdr3_aa: CASSVEAGGSYERYF

clone_size: many
d_call: .
j_call: TRBJ1-3
v_call: TRBV9
cdr3_nt: TGTGCCAGCAGCGTAGATATGGCTGGAAACACCATATATTTT
cdr3_aa: CASSVDMAGNTIYF

clone_size: many
d_call: TRBD1
j_call: TRBJ2-6
v_call: TRBV9
cdr3_nt: TGTGCCAGCAGCGTAGGACAGGGTCCCTCCTGGGCCAACGTCCTGACTTTC
cdr3_aa: CASSVGQGPSWANVLTF